These 10 T cell receptor beta chains were all obtained from the same sample, sequenced in a study of blood T cell repertoires in COVID-19 (TCRdb year 2020). Receptor amplification or capture employed the immunoSEQ multiplex PCR assay. As stored in TCRdb, this immuneACCESS dataset retains in-frame rearrangements with V and J assigned. A fraction of the clones does not appear; measured against another copy, unresolved V genes explain less than half of the discrepancy, and the remainder lacks a known reason. This sample gives around 360,000 clones in total; about 88% of them show up just once. Around 3% of the sample goes to the ten largest clones. Sequenced material: PBMCs or T cells enriched from blood (not recorded which). The origin of the receptors is a young woman who had recovered from COVID-19.

The chain carries TRBV19 and TRBJ1-1, with 7 bases identical to TRBD1. V was pared by 3 bases and J by 1 base, with 8 bases of the junction left unmatched. Germline V CDR1 and CDR2: LNHDA, SQIVND (reference sequence). The CDR3 has 16 amino acids. CDR3 bases: TGTGCCAGTAGTATTTTCGGGACAGCGCAGAACACTGAAGCTTTCTTT. As protein: CASSIFGTAQNTEAFF.

The chain combines TRBV5-1 with TRBJ2-1; 11 positions match TRBD1. CDR3 size: 15 residues. The germline gives CDR1 SGHRS, CDR2 YFSETQ. V trimming: 3 bases; J trimming: 6 bases; junction bases outside the gene matches: 5. CDR3 amino acids: CASSSGQGAGNEQFF. The CDR3 bases are TGCGCCAGCAGCTCCGGACAGGGGGCAGGCAATGAGCAGTTCTTC.

The rearrangement uses TRBV2 and TRBJ2-7; TRBD1 aligns across 7 bases. Germline V gene data show CDR1 as SNHLY and CDR2 as FYNNEI. The CDR3 totals 14 residues. Trimming removed 3 bases from V and 7 bases from J; junction bases left unmatched: 9. The CDR3 sequence is CASSDPGQSREQYF. DNA for the CDR3: TGTGCCAGCAGTGACCCGGGACAGAGTCGGGAGCAGTACTTC.

This clone was seen only once. The chain carries TRBV6-5 and TRBJ2-7; 8 bases match TRBD1. With V trimmed by 7 bases and J by 3 bases, 11 bases remained unmatched. The length of the CDR3 is 15 residues. Per the germline V gene, CDR1 is MNHEY and CDR2 is SVGAGI. The CDR3 sequence is CASTSGQGTGYEQYF. The DNA of the CDR3 is TGTGCCAGCACCTCAGGACAGGGAACCGGCTACGAGCAGTACTTC.

This chain links TRBV7-9 with TRBJ1-6; 8 positions agree with TRBD1. Looked up from germline, CDR1 is SEHNR and CDR2 is FQNEAQ (reference sequence). The V and J ends lost 4 bases and 7 bases, in that order; junction bases with no gene match: 6. The CDR3 loop spans 15 amino acids. In DNA, the CDR3 is TGTGCCAGCAGCTCCTACAGGGGGAACAATTCACCCCTCCACTTT. Amino acid sequence: CASSSYRGNNSPLHF.

This clone was seen just once. The chain carries TRBV5-6 and TRBJ1-1, with D possibly TRBD1 on 6 matching bases. The CDR3 covers 16 residues. Trimming cost V 0 bases and J 2 bases, with 14 bases left between them. CDR1 is SGHDT, CDR2 YYEEEE, per germline. CDR3: CASSLGGRRDNTEAFF. CDR3 coding DNA: TGTGCCAGCAGCTTGGGGGGGCGAAGAGACAACACTGAAGCTTTCTTT.

The rearrangement links TRBV5-1 to TRBJ1-4; D is unclear. The V end was cut by 3 bases, the J end by 5 bases, with 14 bases between. The CDR3 is 15 residues long. In germline, CDR1 is SGHRS, CDR2 YFSETQ. The CDR3 region is CASSSRTDSNEKLFF. CDR3 bases: TGCGCCAGCAGCTCACGGACGGACTCGAATGAAAAACTGTTTTTT.

A single count supports this clone. The chain links TRBV5-1 to TRBJ1-4; 9 bases are shared with TRBD1. The V gene's germline CDR1 is SGHRS and CDR2 YFSETQ. The CDR3 sequence is 14 residues long. Germline trimming cut 7 bases from V and 4 bases from J; bases unmatched to any gene: 5. CDR3 in DNA: TGCGCCAGCCGAACAGGGGGCGGTAATGAAAAACTGTTTTTT. Protein product: CASRTGGGNEKLFF. The full variable domain, in which reference TRBV5-1 and TRBJ1-4 provide the parts outside the CDR3, is KAGVTQTPRYLIKTRGQQVTLSCSPISGHRSVSWYQQTPGQGLQFLFEYFSETQRNKGNFPGRFSGRQFSNSRSEMNVSTLELGDSALYLCASRTGGGNEKLFFGSGTQLSVL.

The genes are TRBV12-3 or TRBV12-4 and TRBJ2-6; the D gene is possibly TRBD1 (5 bases). V was shortened by 8 bases and J by 5 bases, with 10 bases between the two germline ends. This CDR3 has 13 residues. CDR3 amino acids: CASRQGRANVLTF. In nucleotides, the CDR3 is TGTGCCAGCCGGCAGGGTAGGGCCAACGTCCTGACTTTC.

The chain links TRBV7-9 to TRBJ1-5; 9 bases fit TRBD1. V dropped 5 bases and J dropped 4; count of bases not matched to a gene: 12. Germline CDR1 and CDR2: SEHNR and FQNEAQ (reference sequence). This CDR3 comprises 17 residues. The chain's CDR3 is CASSQTTGTGFNQPQHF. CDR3 bases: TGTGCCAGCAGCCAAACTACCGGGACAGGGTTTAATCAGCCCCAGCATTTT.